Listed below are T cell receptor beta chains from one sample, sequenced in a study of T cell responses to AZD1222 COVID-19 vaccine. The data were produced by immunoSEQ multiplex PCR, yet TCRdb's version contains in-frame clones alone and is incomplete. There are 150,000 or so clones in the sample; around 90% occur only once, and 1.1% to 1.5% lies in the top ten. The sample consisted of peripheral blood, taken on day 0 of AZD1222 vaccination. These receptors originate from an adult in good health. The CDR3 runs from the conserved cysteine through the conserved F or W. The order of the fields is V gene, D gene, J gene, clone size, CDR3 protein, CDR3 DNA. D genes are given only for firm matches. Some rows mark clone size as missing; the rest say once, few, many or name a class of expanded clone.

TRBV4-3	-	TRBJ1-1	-	CASSPGRGNTEAFF	TGCGCCAGCAGCCCTGGACGGGGGAACACTGAAGCTTTCTTT
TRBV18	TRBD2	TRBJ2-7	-	CASSPGGGEQYF	TGTGCCAGCTCACCCGGGGGGGGCGAGCAGTACTTC
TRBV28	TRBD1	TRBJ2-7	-	CASSLGTGGFLRSKQYF	TGTGCCAGCAGTTTAGGGACAGGGGGATTCTTAAGGTCGAAACAGTACTTC
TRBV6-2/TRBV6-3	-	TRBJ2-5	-	CASRYRVSETQYF	TGTGCCAGCAGGTACAGGGTGTCGGAGACCCAGTACTTC
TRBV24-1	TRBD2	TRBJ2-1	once	CATSDFPTSGRAPHEQFF	TGTGCCACCAGTGATTTCCCGACTAGCGGGAGGGCCCCGCATGAGCAGTTCTTC
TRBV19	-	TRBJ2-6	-	CASSPTGANVLTF	TGTGCCAGTAGTCCTACTGGGGCCAACGTCCTGACTTTC
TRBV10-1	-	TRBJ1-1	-	CASSEELLNTEAFF	TGCGCCAGCAGTGAGGAGTTACTGAACACTGAAGCTTTCTTT
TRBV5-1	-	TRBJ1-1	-	CASSTEEGDTEAFF	TGCGCCAGCAGCACTGAGGAGGGGGACACTGAAGCTTTCTTT
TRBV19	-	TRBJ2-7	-	CASSGRSTYEQYF	TGTGCCAGTAGTGGACGGTCGACCTACGAGCAGTACTTC
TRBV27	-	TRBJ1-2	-	CASSDWGRGYTF	TGTGCCAGCAGCGACTGGGGCAGGGGCTACACCTTC
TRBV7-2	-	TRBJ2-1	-	CASSQTAHNEQFF	TGTGCCAGCAGCCAAACAGCTCACAATGAGCAGTTCTTC
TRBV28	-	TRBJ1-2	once	CASSWDLNYGYTF	TGTGCCAGCAGTTGGGACCTTAACTATGGCTACACCTTC
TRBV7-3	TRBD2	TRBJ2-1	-	CASSLTGGESNEQFF	TGTGCCAGCAGCTTAACCGGGGGGGAGAGCAATGAGCAGTTCTTC
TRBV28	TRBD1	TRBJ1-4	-	CASKPQGVAEKLFF	TGTGCCAGCAAACCGCAGGGGGTCGCTGAAAAACTGTTTTTT